This TCR beta chain was profiled in a study of shared T cell receptors in the human thymus. Clones were sequenced by immunoSEQ multiplex PCR, and TCRdb holds only the in-frame ones, with some missing. Of about 660,000 clones listed, over 75% are singletons. The same data also contributed to another study, on human thymus T cells.

The specimen was thymocytes. The receptor's source is a boy under three years old with a congenital heart defect.

The DNA of the CDR3 is TGCGCCAGCTGCCATGGGGGGAGGGCCTTCTCTGGGGCCAACGTCCTGACTTTC. The encoded protein is CASCHGGRAFSGANVLTF. The J gene is TRBJ2-6, the V gene TRBV5-1; 7 nucleotides agree with TRBD2. This CDR3 has 18 amino acids. The germline V gene has CDR1 SGHRS and CDR2 YFSETQ. V lost 7 bases, J lost 0 bases, and 13 bases stayed unmatched.